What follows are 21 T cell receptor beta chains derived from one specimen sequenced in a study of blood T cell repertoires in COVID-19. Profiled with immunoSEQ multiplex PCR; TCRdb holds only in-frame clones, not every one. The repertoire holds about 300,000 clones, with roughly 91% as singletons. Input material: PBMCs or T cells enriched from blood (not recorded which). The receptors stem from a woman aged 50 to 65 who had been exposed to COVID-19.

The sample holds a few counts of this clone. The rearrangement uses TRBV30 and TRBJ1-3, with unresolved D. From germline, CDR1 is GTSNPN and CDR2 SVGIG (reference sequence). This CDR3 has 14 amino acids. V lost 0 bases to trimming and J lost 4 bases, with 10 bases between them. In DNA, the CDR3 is TGTGCCTGGAGTGTAGCGTCAACCGGAAACACCATATATTTT. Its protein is CAWSVASTGNTIYF.

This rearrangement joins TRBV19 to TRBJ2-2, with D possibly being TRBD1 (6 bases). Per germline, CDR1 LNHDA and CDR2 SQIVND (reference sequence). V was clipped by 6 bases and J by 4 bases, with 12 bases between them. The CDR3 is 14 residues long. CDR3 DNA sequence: TGTGCCAGTAGAGGGGGTGGTGGCACCGGGGAGCTGTTTTTT. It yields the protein CASRGGGGTGELFF.

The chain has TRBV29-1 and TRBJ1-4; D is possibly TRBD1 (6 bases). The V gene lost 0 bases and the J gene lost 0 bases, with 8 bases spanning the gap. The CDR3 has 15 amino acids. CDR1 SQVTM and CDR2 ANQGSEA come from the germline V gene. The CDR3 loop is CSVEDTGSTNEKLFF. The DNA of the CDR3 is TGCAGCGTTGAAGATACAGGGTCAACTAATGAAAAACTGTTTTTT.

DNA of the CDR3: TGTGCCAGCAGCGACAGGACAGGTGAAAGTGAAAAACTGTTTTTT. Its translation is CASSDRTGESEKLFF. The V call is TRBV9, the J call TRBJ1-4; 7 bases align to TRBD1. The CDR3 contains 15 residues. The trim removed 3 bases at V and 7 bases at J, leaving 9 bases unmatched. The germline V gene encodes CDR1 SGDLS and CDR2 YYNGEE.

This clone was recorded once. The CDR3 protein is CASSLDSHSYGYTF. CDR3 nucleotide sequence: TGTGCCAGCAGCTTAGATTCCCACTCCTATGGCTACACCTTC. This sequence joins TRBV7-9 and TRBJ1-2; D remains ambiguous. Germline V gives CDR1 SEHNR, CDR2 FQNEAQ (reference sequence). The CDR3 is made up of 14 amino acids. V was clipped by 1 base and J by 4 bases, with 10 bases between them. Supplemented by reference TRBV7-9 and TRBJ1-2, the full variable domain reads DTGVSQNPRHKITKRGQNVTFRCDPISEHNRLYWYRQTLGQGPEFLTYFQNEAQLEKSRLLSDRFSAERPKGSFSTLEIQRTEQGDSAMYLCASSLDSHSYGYTFGSGTRLTVV.

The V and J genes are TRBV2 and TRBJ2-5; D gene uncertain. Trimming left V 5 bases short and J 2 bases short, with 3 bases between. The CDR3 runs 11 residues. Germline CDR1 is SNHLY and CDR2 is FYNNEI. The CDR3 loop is CASSIQETQYF. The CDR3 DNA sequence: TGTGCCAGCAGTATACAAGAGACCCAGTACTTC.

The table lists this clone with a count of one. This CDR3 is CASSGSAGETGELFF. DNA of the CDR3: TGCGCCAGCAGCGGGTCAGCGGGGGAGACCGGGGAGCTGTTTTTT. This sequence joins TRBV5-1 and TRBJ2-2, with 8 bases fitting TRBD2. This CDR3 has 15 amino acids. CDR1 SGHRS and CDR2 YFSETQ come from the germline V gene. J was trimmed by 5 bases and V by 4 bases; bases with no gene match: 7.

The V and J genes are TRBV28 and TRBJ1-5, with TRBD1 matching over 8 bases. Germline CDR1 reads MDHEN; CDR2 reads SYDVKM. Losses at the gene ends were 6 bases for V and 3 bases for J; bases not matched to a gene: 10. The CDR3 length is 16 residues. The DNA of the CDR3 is TGTGCCAGCAGACACTCGGGACAGGCTAACAATCAGCCCCAGCATTTT. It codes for CASRHSGQANNQPQHF.

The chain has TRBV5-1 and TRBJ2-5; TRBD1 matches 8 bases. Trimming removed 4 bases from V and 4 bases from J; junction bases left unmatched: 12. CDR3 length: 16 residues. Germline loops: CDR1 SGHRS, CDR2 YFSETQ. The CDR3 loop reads CASSLTAGGPGETQYF. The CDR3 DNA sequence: TGCGCCAGCAGCCTAACAGCAGGGGGCCCAGGAGAGACCCAGTACTTC.

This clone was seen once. The CDR3 coding sequence is TGTGCCAGCAGTCTAACCTGGGGGCGTAGGTCTGGCTACACCTTC. Its protein product is CASSLTWGRRSGYTF. This chain joins TRBV27 and TRBJ1-2; D may be TRBD1 (6 bases). The length of the CDR3 is 15 residues. CDR1 MNHEY and CDR2 SMNVEV come from the germline V gene (reference sequence). V lost 5 bases and J 7 bases, leaving 20 bases between the germline ends.

CDR3 nucleotides: TGTGCCACCAGATCAGGGGGTGAAAAACTGTTTTTT. This sequence encodes CATRSGGEKLFF. The chain uses TRBV15 and TRBJ1-4; 7 bases align to TRBD1. The length of the CDR3 is 12 residues. With V trimmed by 6 bases and J by 7 bases, 2 bases remained unmatched. Germline V gene data show CDR1 as LNHNV and CDR2 as YYDKDF (reference sequence).

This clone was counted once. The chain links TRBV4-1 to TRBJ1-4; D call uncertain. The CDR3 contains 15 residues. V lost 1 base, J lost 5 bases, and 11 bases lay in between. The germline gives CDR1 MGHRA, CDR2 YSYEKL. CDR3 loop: CASSQGWPWNEKLFF. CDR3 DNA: TGCGCCAGCAGCCAAGGTTGGCCCTGGAATGAAAAACTGTTTTTT.

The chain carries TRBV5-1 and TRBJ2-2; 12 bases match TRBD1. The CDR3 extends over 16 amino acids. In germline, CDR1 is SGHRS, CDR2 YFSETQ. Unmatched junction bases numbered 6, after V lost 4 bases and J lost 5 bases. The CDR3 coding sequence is TGCGCCAGCAGCAGGGGACAGGGGGCGCGTACCGGGGAGCTGTTTTTT. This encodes CASSRGQGARTGELFF.

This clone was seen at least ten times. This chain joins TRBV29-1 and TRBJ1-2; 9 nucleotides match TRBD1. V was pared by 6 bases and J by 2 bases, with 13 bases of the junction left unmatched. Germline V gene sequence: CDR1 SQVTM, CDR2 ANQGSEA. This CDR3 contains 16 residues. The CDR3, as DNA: TGCAGCGTAGGCACGGGACAGGGCGGTAAGAACTATGGCTACACCTTC. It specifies CSVGTGQGGKNYGYTF. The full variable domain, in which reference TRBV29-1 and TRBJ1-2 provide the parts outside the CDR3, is SAVISQKPSRDICQRGTSLTIQCQVDSQVTMMFWYRQQPGQSLTLIATANQGSEATYESGFVIDKFPISRPNLTFSTLTVSNMSPEDSSIYLCSVGTGQGGKNYGYTFGSGTRLTVV.

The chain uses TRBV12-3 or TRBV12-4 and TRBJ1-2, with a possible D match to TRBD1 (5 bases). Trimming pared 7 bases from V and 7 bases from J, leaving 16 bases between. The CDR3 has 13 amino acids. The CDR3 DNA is TGTGCCAGCACCCCCCAGGGTGTGGGTGGCTACACCTTC. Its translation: CASTPQGVGGYTF.

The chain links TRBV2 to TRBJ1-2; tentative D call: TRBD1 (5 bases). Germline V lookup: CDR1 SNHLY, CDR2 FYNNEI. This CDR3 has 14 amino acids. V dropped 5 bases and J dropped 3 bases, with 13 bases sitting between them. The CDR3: CASSIRQSDYGYTF. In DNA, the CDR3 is TGTGCCAGCAGTATCCGACAGTCCGACTATGGCTACACCTTC.

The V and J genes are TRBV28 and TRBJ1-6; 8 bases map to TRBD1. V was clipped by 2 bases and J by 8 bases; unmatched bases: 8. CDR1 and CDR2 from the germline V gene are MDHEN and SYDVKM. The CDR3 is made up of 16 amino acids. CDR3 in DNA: TGTGCCAGCAGTTTACCGCCAGGACAGGGAGATTCACCCCTCCACTTT. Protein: CASSLPPGQGDSPLHF.

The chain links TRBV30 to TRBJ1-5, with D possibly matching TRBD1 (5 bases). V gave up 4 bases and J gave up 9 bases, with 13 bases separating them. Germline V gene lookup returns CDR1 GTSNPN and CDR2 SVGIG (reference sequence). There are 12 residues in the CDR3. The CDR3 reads CAWNQGPGPQHF. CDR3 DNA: TGTGCCTGGAATCAGGGTCCTGGGCCCCAGCATTTT.

The CDR3 DNA sequence: TGTGCCAGCTCAACTCAGGGGTACGAGCAGTACTTC. Translated: CASSTQGYEQYF. The gene calls are TRBV18 and TRBJ2-7; D may be TRBD1 (6 bases). Trimming removed 5 bases from V and 4 bases from J, with 9 bases in between. Germline CDR1 KGHSH, CDR2 LQKENI. The CDR3 runs 12 residues.

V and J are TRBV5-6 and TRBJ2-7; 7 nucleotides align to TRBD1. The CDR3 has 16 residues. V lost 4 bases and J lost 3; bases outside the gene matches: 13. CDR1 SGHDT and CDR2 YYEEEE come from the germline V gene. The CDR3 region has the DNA TGTGCCAGCAGCCTGCTTAAGGGACAGAAGGTCTACGAGCAGTACTTC. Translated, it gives CASSLLKGQKVYEQYF.

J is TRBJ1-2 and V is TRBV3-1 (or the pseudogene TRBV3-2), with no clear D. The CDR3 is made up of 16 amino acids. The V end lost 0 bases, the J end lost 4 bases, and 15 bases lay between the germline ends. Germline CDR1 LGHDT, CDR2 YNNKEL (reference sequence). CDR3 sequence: CASSQEAQPRSYGYTF. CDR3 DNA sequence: TGTGCCAGCAGCCAAGAGGCACAACCTCGGAGCTATGGCTACACCTTC.